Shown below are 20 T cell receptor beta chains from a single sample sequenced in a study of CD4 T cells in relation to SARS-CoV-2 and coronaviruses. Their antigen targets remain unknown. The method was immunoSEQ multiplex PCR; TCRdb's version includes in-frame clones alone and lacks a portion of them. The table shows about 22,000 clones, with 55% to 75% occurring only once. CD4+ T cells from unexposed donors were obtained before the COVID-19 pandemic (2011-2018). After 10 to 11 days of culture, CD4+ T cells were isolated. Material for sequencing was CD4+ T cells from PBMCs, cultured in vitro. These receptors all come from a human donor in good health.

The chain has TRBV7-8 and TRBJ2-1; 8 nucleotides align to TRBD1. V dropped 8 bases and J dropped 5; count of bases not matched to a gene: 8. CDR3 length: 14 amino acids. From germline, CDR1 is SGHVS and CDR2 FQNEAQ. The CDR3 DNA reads TGTGCCAGCTTCGGACAGGGCCGCAACAATGAGCAGTTCTTC. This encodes CASFGQGRNNEQFF.

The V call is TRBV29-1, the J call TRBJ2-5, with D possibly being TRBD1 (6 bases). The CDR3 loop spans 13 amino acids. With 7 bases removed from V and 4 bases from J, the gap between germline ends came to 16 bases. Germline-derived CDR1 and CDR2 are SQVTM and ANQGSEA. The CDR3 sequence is CSAAPTGGETQYF. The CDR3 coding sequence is TGCAGCGCCGCCCCGACAGGAGGAGAGACCCAGTACTTC.

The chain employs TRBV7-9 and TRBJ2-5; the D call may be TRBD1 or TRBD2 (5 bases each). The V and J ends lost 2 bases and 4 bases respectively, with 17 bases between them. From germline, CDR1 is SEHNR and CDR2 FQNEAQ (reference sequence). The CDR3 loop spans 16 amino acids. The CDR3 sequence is CASSLLSLGDVETQYF. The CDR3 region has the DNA TGTGCCAGCAGCTTACTCTCACTTGGGGACGTAGAGACCCAGTACTTC.

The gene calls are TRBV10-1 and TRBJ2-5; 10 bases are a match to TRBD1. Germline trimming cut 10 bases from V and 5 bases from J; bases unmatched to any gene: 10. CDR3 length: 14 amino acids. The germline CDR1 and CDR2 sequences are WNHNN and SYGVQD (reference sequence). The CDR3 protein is CATSRDRGQETQYF. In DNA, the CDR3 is TGCGCCACTAGCCGAGACAGGGGGCAGGAGACCCAGTACTTC.

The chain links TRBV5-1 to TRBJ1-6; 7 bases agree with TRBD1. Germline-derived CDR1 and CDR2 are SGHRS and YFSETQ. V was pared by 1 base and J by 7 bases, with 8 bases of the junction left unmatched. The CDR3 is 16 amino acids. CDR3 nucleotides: TGCGCCAGCAGCTTGTTAGCGGGACAGCAGAATTCACCCCTCCACTTT. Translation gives CASSLLAGQQNSPLHF.

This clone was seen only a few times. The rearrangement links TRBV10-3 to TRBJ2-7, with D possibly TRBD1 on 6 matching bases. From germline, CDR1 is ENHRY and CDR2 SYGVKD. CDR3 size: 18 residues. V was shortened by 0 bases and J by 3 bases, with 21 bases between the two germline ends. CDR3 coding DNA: TGTGCCATCAGTGAGTCGGGCCCGAGTCCAGGGGAGCACTACGAGCAGTACTTC. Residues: CAISESGPSPGEHYEQYF.

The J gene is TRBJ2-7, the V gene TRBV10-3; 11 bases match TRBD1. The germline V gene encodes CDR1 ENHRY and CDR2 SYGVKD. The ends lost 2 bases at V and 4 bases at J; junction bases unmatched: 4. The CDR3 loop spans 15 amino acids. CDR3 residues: CAISEGQGASYEQYF. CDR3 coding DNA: TGTGCCATCAGTGAGGGACAGGGGGCTTCTTACGAGCAGTACTTC.

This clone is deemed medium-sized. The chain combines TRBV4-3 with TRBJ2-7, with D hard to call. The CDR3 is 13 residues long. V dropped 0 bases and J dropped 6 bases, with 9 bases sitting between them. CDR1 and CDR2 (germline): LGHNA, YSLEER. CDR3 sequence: CASSQDLKTEQYF. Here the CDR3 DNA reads TGCGCCAGCAGCCAAGATCTAAAGACCGAGCAGTACTTC.

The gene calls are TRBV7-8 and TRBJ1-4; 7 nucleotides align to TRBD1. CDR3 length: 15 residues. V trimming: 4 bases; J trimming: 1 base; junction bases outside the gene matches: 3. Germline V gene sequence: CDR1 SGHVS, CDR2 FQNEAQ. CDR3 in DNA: TGTGCCAGCAGCTCGACAGGGAAAACTAATGAAAAACTGTTTTTT. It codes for CASSSTGKTNEKLFF.

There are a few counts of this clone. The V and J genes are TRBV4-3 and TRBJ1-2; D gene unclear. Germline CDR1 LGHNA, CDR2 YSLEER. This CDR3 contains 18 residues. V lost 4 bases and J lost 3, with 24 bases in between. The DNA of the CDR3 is TGCGCCAGCAGCCCTAAGGTGATGTCCCGGGGATTCGACTATGGCTACACCTTC. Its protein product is CASSPKVMSRGFDYGYTF.

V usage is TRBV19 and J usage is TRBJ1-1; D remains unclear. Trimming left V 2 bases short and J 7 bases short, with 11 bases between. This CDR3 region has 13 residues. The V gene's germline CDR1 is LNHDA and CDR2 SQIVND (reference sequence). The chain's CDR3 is CASSILNGREAFF. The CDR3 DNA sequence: TGTGCCAGTAGTATATTGAACGGCCGTGAAGCTTTCTTT.

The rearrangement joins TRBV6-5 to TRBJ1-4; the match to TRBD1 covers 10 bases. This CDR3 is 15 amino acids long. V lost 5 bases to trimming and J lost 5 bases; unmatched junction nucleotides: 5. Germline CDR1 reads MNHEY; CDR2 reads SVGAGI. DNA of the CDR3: TGTGCCAGCAGTAAGGGACAGGGGCGAAATGAAAAACTGTTTTTT. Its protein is CASSKGQGRNEKLFF.

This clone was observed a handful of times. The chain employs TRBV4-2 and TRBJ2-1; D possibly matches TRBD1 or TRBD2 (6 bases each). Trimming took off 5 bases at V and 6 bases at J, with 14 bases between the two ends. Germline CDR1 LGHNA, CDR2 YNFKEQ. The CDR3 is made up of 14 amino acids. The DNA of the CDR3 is TGTGCCAGCAGCGACGGGGGCCGGGGCAATGAGCAGTTCTTC. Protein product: CASSDGGRGNEQFF.

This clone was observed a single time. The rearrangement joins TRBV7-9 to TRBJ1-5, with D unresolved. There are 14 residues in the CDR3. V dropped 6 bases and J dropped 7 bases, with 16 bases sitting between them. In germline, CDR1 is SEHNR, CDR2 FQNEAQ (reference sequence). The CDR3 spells CASRAAQRAQPQHF. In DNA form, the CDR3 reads TGTGCCAGCAGGGCGGCACAGCGTGCCCAGCCCCAGCATTTT.

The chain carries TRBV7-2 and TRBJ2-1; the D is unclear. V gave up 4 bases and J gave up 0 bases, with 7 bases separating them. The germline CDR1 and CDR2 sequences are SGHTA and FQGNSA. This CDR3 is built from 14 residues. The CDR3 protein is CASSSLSSYNEQFF. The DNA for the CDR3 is TGTGCCAGCAGCTCGTTGAGCTCCTACAATGAGCAGTTCTTC.

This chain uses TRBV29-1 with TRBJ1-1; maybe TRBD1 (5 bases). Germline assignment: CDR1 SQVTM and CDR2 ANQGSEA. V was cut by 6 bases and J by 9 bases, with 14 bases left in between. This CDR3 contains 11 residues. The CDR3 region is CSVDEQVKAFF. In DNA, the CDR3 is TGCAGCGTCGACGAACAGGTGAAAGCTTTCTTT.

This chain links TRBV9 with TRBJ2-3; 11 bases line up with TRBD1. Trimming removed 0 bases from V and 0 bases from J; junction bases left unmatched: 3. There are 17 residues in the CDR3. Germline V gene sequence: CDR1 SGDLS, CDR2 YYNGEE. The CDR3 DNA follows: TGTGCCAGCAGCGTAGCAGGACAGGGGGCAAGCACAGATACGCAGTATTTT. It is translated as CASSVAGQGASTDTQYF.

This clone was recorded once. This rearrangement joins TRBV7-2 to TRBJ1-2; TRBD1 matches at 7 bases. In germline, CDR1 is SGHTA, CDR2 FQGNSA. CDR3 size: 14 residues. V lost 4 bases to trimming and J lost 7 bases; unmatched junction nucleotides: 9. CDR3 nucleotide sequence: TGTGCCAGCAGCTCTCAGGGGGGAGGTCTTGGCTACACCTTC. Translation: CASSSQGGGLGYTF.

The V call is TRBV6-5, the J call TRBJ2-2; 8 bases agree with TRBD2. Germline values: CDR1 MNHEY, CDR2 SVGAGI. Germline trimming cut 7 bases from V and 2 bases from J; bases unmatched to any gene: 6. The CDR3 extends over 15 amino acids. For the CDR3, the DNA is TGTGCCAGCACTACTAGCGGTGTAAACACCGGGGAGCTGTTTTTT. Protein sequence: CASTTSGVNTGELFF.

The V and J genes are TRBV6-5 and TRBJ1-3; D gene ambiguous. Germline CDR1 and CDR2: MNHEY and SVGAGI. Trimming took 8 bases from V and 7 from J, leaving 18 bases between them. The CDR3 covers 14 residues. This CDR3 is CASQSPGLGNTIYF. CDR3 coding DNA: TGTGCCAGCCAATCCCCCGGTCTAGGGAACACCATATATTTT.